The 10 T cell receptor beta chains given below trace back to one sample, sequenced in a study of cytomegalovirus exposure and HLA in healthy donors. Sequenced by immunoSEQ multiplex PCR; TCRdb stores in-frame clones only, minus some. This table has roughly 190,000 clones, more than 75% appearing once. Sequences were obtained from PBMCs. These receptors all come from a woman aged 18-30 years in good health and CMV-seronegative.

The V and J genes are TRBV10-3 and TRBJ1-6; 7 bases fit TRBD1. Looked up from germline, CDR1 is ENHRY and CDR2 is SYGVKD. The CDR3 runs 16 residues. With 2 bases clipped from V and 6 bases from J, the junction kept 7 bases outside the gene matches. The CDR3 DNA follows: TGTGCCATCAGTGAGGATTCGGACAGGAGTAATTCACCCCTCCACTTT. Amino acid sequence: CAISEDSDRSNSPLHF.

V gene TRBV5-4 combines with J gene TRBJ2-7; 7 nucleotides agree with TRBD2. V lost 4 bases to trimming and J lost 1 base; unmatched junction nucleotides: 8. The CDR3 sequence is 15 residues long. Germline V gives CDR1 SGHNT, CDR2 YYREEE (reference sequence). CDR3 sequence reads: CASSPQGAGSYEQYF. The CDR3 DNA reads as TGTGCCAGCAGCCCCCAGGGAGCGGGGTCCTACGAGCAGTACTTC.

The J gene is TRBJ1-5, the V gene TRBV11-2; D gene uncertain. Per germline, CDR1 SGHAT and CDR2 FQNNGV. The V gene lost 3 bases and the J gene lost 0 bases, with 9 bases spanning the gap. The CDR3 has 15 residues. The CDR3 sequence is CASSFSQDSNQPQHF. Here the CDR3 DNA reads TGTGCCAGCAGCTTTTCGCAGGATAGCAATCAGCCCCAGCATTTT.

The chain links TRBV23-1 to TRBJ2-1, with D unresolved. TRBV23-1 is an ORF for which the function is uncertain. CDR3 length: 14 residues. Trimming cost V 8 bases and J 7 bases, with 18 bases left between them. The CDR3 nucleotides read TGCGCCAGCCTCCTCGTCGTTGTGCGGAATGAGCAGTTCTTC. It specifies CASLLVVVRNEQFF.

The V call is TRBV7-3, the J call TRBJ2-5; 12 nucleotides agree with TRBD2. The CDR3 covers 14 residues. The J segment lost 5 bases and the V segment lost 6 bases, leaving 4 bases of the junction unmatched. Per germline, CDR1 SGHTA and CDR2 FQGTGA. CDR3 nucleotides: TGTGCCAGCAGTAAAGGACTAGCGGGGGAGACCCAGTACTTC. It specifies CASSKGLAGETQYF.

The chain combines TRBV29-1 with TRBJ1-2, with D maybe TRBD1 (5 bases). This CDR3 is built from 13 residues. Germline CDR1 and CDR2: SQVTM and ANQGSEA. V lost 7 bases, J lost 4 bases, and 16 bases lay in between. The CDR3 DNA is TGCAGCGCCAGTTATGGGGCTGGCTATGGCTACACCTTC. It encodes CSASYGAGYGYTF.

J is TRBJ2-7 and V is TRBV19; TRBD2 matches 11 bases. The CDR3 length is 19 residues. The germline CDR1 and CDR2 sequences are LNHDA and SQIVND (reference sequence). J gave up 1 base and V 8 bases, and 19 bases lay outside the gene matches. CDR3 sequence (DNA): TGTGCCAGTCTCAAGGTTTTAGCGGGAGGGCCTGTTGGATCCTACGAGCAGTACTTC. It translates to CASLKVLAGGPVGSYEQYF.

This chain connects TRBV7-2 to TRBJ2-1; 8 positions agree with TRBD2. J gave up 4 bases and V 3 bases, and 5 bases lay outside the gene matches. CDR3 length: 15 residues. Looked up from germline, CDR1 is SGHTA and CDR2 is FQGNSA. The DNA of the CDR3 is TGTGCCAGCAGCTTCCGGGAGGGATTTTACAATGAGCAGTTCTTC. Protein sequence: CASSFREGFYNEQFF.

The chain joins TRBV18 to TRBJ1-5; 7 bases match TRBD1. The CDR3 loop spans 15 amino acids. Germline V lookup: CDR1 KGHSH, CDR2 LQKENI. Germline trimming cut 2 bases from V and 6 bases from J; bases unmatched to any gene: 7. Here the CDR3 reads CASSPATAGGQPQHF. The DNA for the CDR3 is TGTGCCAGCTCACCAGCCACGGCAGGGGGTCAGCCCCAGCATTTT. The whole variable domain, filled in from reference TRBV18 and TRBJ1-5, reads NAGVMQNPRHLVRRRGQEARLRCSPMKGHSHVYWYRQLPEEGLKFMVYLQKENIIDESGMPKERFSAEFPKEGPSILRIQQVVRGDSAAYFCASSPATAGGQPQHFGDGTRLSIL.

Here the CDR3 reads CASSQVLGVGNTIYF. Written as DNA, the CDR3 is TGTGCCAGCAGCCAAGTCTTAGGGGTTGGAAACACCATATATTTT. This chain joins TRBV4-2 and TRBJ1-3; D may be TRBD1 (5 bases). Germline CDR1 is LGHNA and CDR2 is YNFKEQ. The CDR3 consists of 15 residues. The V end lost 1 base, the J end lost 3 bases, and 10 bases lay between the germline ends.